This entry is about one T cell receptor beta chain. Its antigen is as yet unknown. Assay used: immunoSEQ multiplex PCR; TCRdb lists only in-frame clones, some missing. The sample holds about 40,000 clones, 70% to 90% seen once. This sample was taken from a study of siplizumab effects on memory and regulatory T cells. Study findings and constraints: Proliferating CD4+ or CD8+ clones, roughly 75-95% of them, lacked an assignable naive or memory phenotype.

Germline trimming cut 5 bases from V and 6 bases from J; bases unmatched to any gene: 10. The CDR3 totals 15 residues. Germline CDR1 and CDR2: SGHTA and FQGTGA. The sequence was obtained from a human donor in good health. Sequencing input: naive CD4+ T cells sorted from blood. The chain recombines TRBV7-3 with TRBJ1-5; 7 bases align to TRBD1. The chain's CDR3 is CASSPTGHPSQPQHF. CDR3 DNA: TGTGCCAGCAGCCCGACAGGGCACCCGAGTCAGCCCCAGCATTTT.